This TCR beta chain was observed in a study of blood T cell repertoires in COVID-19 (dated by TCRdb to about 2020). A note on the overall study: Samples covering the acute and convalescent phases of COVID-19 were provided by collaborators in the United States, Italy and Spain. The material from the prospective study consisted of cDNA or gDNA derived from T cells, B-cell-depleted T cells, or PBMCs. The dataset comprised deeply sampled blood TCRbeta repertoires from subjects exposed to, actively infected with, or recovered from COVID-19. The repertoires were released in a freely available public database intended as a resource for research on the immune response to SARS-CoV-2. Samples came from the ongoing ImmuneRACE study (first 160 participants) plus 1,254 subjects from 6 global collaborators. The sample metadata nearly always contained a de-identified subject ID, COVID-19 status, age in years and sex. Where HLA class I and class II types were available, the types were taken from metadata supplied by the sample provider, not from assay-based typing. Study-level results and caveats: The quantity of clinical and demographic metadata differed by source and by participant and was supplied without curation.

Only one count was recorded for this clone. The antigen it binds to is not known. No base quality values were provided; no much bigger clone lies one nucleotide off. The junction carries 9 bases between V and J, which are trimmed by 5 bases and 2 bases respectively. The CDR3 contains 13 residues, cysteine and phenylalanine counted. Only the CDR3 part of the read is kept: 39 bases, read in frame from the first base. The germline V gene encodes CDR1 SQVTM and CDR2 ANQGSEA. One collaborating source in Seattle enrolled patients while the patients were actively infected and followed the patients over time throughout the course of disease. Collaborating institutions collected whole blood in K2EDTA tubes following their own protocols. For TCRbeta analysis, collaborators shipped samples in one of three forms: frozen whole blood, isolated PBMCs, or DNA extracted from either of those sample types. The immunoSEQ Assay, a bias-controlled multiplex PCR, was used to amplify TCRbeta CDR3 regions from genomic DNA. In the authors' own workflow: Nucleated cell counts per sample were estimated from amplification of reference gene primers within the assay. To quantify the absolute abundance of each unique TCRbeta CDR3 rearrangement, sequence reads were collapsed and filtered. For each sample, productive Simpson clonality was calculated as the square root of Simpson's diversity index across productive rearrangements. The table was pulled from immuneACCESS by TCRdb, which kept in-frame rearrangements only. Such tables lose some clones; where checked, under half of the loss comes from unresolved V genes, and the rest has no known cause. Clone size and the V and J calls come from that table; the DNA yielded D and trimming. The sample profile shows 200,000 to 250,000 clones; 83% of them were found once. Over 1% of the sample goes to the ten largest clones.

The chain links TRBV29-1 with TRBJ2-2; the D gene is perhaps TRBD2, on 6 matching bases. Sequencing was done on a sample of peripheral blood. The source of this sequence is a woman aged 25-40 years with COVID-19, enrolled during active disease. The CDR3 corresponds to CSVRDFNTGELFF. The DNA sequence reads TGCAGCGTTCGGGACTTCAACACCGGGGAGCTGTTTTTT.